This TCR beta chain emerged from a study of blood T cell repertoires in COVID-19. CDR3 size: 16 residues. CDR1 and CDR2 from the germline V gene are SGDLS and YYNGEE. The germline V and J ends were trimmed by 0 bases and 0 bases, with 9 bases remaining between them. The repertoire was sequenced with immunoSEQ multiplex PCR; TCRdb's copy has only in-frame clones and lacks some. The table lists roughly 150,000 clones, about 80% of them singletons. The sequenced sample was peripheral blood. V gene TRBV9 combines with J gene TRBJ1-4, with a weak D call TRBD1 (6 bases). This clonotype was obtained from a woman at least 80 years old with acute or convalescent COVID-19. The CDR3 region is CASSVGPGATNEKLFF. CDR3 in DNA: TGTGCCAGCAGCGTAGGGCCAGGGGCAACTAATGAAAAACTGTTTTTT.